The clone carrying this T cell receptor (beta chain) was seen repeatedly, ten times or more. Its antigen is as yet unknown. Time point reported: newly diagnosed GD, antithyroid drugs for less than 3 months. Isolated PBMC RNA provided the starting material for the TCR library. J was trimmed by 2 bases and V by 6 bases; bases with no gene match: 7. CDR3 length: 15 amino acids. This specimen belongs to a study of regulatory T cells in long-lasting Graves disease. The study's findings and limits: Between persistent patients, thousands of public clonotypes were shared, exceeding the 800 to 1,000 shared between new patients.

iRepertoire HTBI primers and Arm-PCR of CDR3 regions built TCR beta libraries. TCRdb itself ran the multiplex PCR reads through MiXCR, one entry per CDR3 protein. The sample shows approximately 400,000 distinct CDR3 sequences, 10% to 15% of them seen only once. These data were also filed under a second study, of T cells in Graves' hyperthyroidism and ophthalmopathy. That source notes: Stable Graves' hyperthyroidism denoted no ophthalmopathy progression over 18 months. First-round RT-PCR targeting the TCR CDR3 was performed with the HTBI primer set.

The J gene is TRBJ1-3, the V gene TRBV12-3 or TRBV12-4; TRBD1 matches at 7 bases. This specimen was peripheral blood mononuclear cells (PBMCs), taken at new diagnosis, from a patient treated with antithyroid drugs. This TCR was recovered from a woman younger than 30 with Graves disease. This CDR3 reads CASSKQGVTGNTIYF. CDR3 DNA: TGTGCCAGCAGCAAGCAGGGGGTGACTGGAAACACCATATATTTT.